Each of the 14 T cell receptor beta chains below was sequenced from the same sample in a study of cytomegalovirus exposure and HLA in healthy donors. Primers: 60 Vbeta forward and 13 Jbeta reverse. Method: immunoSEQ multiplex PCR; TCRdb's copy keeps in-frame clones and lacks some. This sample yields some 200,000 clones, of which around 84% are seen a single time; about 1.5% belongs to the top ten. Material for sequencing was PBMCs. These receptor sequences come from a woman aged 18-29 years in good health and CMV-seronegative.

J is TRBJ2-7 and V is TRBV28; D is unclear. This CDR3 region has 14 residues. Germline V CDR1 and CDR2: MDHEN, SYDVKM. With 5 bases removed from V and 3 bases from J, the gap between germline ends came to 14 bases. CDR3: CASSPPLHHYEQYV. In nucleotides, the CDR3 is TGTGCCAGCAGTCCTCCCCTACACCACTACGAGCAGTACGTC.

V usage is TRBV19 and J usage is TRBJ1-1; 7 nucleotides match TRBD1. V lost 4 bases, J lost 1 base, and 3 bases stayed unmatched. The germline CDR1 and CDR2 sequences are LNHDA and SQIVND (reference sequence). There are 14 residues in the CDR3. CDR3 DNA sequence: TGTGCCAGTAGTACGGGACAGCCGAACACTGAAGCTTTCTTT. This sequence encodes CASSTGQPNTEAFF.

J is TRBJ2-1 and V is TRBV7-2, with a weak D call TRBD1 (6 bases). This CDR3 contains 13 residues. V dropped 1 base and J dropped 11 bases, with 12 bases sitting between them. Germline V gene lookup returns CDR1 SGHTA and CDR2 FQGNSA. The CDR3 loop reads CASSLERQGKQFF. In nucleotides, the CDR3 is TGTGCCAGCAGCTTAGAGAGGCAGGGGAAGCAGTTCTTC.

V and J are TRBV7-9 and TRBJ2-3; 11 bases align to TRBD2. The CDR3 consists of 16 residues. Germline loops: CDR1 SEHNR, CDR2 FQNEAQ (reference sequence). V was pared by 5 bases and J by 0 bases, with 4 bases of the junction left unmatched. DNA of the CDR3: TGTGCCAGCAGCCGGTGGACTAGCGGGAGCACAGATACGCAGTATTTT. It encodes CASSRWTSGSTDTQYF. Full variable domain (outside the CDR3, taken from reference TRBV7-9 and TRBJ2-3): DTGVSQNPRHKITKRGQNVTFRCDPISEHNRLYWYRQTLGQGPEFLTYFQNEAQLEKSRLLSDRFSAERPKGSFSTLEIQRTEQGDSAMYLCASSRWTSGSTDTQYFGPGTRLTVL.

The genes are TRBV9 and TRBJ2-1; 8 bases agree with TRBD2. The CDR3 loop spans 14 amino acids. Trimming took 4 bases from V and 6 from J; bases not matched to a gene: 6. Per the germline V gene, CDR1 is SGDLS and CDR2 is YYNGEE. The CDR3 sequence: CASSLSAGANEQFF. CDR3 sequence (DNA): TGTGCCAGCAGCCTATCAGCGGGAGCCAATGAGCAGTTCTTC.

The rearrangement links TRBV6-5 to TRBJ1-3; 7 bases fit TRBD1. The CDR3 is made up of 14 amino acids. After removal of 8 bases from V and 2 bases from J, the junction contained 6 bases not matched to a gene. The germline V gene has CDR1 MNHEY and CDR2 SVGAGI. The CDR3 spells CASGTGEAGNTIYF. The DNA of the CDR3 is TGTGCCAGCGGTACAGGGGAAGCTGGAAACACCATATATTTT.

This clone was found a few times. This rearrangement joins TRBV6-1 to TRBJ1-2; TRBD1 matches 11 bases. CDR1 and CDR2 from the germline V gene are MNHNS and SASEGT. The V and J ends lost 4 bases and 1 base, in that order; junction bases with no gene match: 2. This CDR3 has 15 amino acids. As DNA, the CDR3 is TGTGCCAGCAGTGTGGACAGGGGGCGTAACTATGGCTACACCTTC. Protein: CASSVDRGRNYGYTF.

This chain uses TRBV18 with TRBJ2-2, with 8 positions matching TRBD1. Germline CDR1 KGHSH, CDR2 LQKENI. CDR3 size: 16 residues. The V and J ends lost 3 bases and 4 bases, in that order; junction bases with no gene match: 7. CDR3 sequence reads: CASSPFQGAPTGELFF. In DNA, the CDR3 is TGTGCCAGCTCACCGTTCCAGGGGGCGCCCACCGGGGAGCTGTTTTTT.

The rearrangement joins TRBV28 to TRBJ1-5; D call uncertain. Germline V gene lookup returns CDR1 MDHEN and CDR2 SYDVKM. CDR3 length: 15 residues. V lost 9 bases and J lost 1, with 16 bases in between. The CDR3 DNA sequence: TGTGCCAGTCAAAGTTCGGGAGGAAGCAATCAGCCCCAGCATTTT. Its protein is CASQSSGGSNQPQHF. Full variable domain (outside the CDR3, taken from reference TRBV28 and TRBJ1-5): DVKVTQSSRYLVKRTGEKVFLECVQDMDHENMFWYRQDPGLGLRLIYFSYDVKMKEKGDIPEGYSVSREKKERFSLILESASTNQTSMYLCASQSSGGSNQPQHFGDGTRLSIL.

The chain recombines TRBV20-1 with TRBJ2-7, with D unresolved. CDR3 length: 11 residues. Trimming removed 0 bases at V and 7 bases at J, with 7 bases between. Germline CDR1 DFQATT, CDR2 SNEGSKA (reference sequence). This chain's CDR3 is CSARESAEQYF. CDR3 DNA: TGCAGTGCTAGAGAAAGTGCGGAGCAGTACTTC.

This chain connects TRBV14 to TRBJ1-2; D may be TRBD1 (5 bases). The CDR3 extends over 16 amino acids. V shed 1 base and J shed 8 bases, with 20 bases lying between them. Germline CDR1 is SGHDN and CDR2 is FVKESK. In nucleotides, the CDR3 is TGTGCCAGCAGCCAAGGAATGGGGCGGAGCGTTAACGGCTACACCTTC. Protein sequence: CASSQGMGRSVNGYTF.

The chain is built from TRBV6-5 and TRBJ2-7, with D possibly TRBD2 on 6 matching bases. Germline V CDR1 and CDR2: MNHEY, SVGAGI. V lost 10 bases, J lost 5 bases, and 18 bases lay in between. The CDR3 is 13 amino acids. DNA for the CDR3: TGTGCCACCGAAACGACTAGTTCCCACGAGCAGTACTTC. This gives the protein CATETTSSHEQYF.

This chain uses TRBV15 with TRBJ1-5; TRBD1 agrees at 7 bases. The CDR3 consists of 14 residues. CDR1 and CDR2 (germline): LNHNV, YYDKDF (reference sequence). V shed 3 bases and J 6 bases; nucleotides not matched to a gene: 5. Here the CDR3 reads CATSRTGSGQPQHF. The CDR3 bases are TGTGCCACCAGCAGGACAGGGTCGGGTCAGCCCCAGCATTTT.

The V gene is TRBV2, the J gene TRBJ2-5; D gene uncertain. This CDR3 is built from 14 residues. The ends were cut back, 6 bases at V and 0 bases at J, with 11 bases in the middle. The germline CDR1 and CDR2 sequences are SNHLY and FYNNEI. CDR3 sequence reads: CASRGSTNQETQYF. The CDR3 region has the DNA TGTGCCAGCAGAGGATCGACAAACCAAGAGACCCAGTACTTC.